This is a list of T cell receptor beta chains from one sample in a study of T-cell reconstitution after alpha-beta-depleted transplantation in children. TCRdb recomputed calls from the PCR reads with MiXCR, one row per CDR3 protein. The table has roughly 570,000 distinct CDR3 sequences, more than 20% seen once; the top ten hold under 45%. The material sequenced was PBMCs, taken before TCRalphabeta/CD19-depleted stem cell transplant. The source of these receptors is a boy in the first two years of life with Wiskott-Aldrich syndrome, due to receive a stem cell transplant. CDR3s include the opening cysteine and the closing phenylalanine or tryptophan. Fields, in order: V gene, J gene, D gene, clone size, CDR3 DNA, CDR3 protein. D genes are given only for firm matches. A clone size is listed for some rows: how often the clone was seen (once, few, many), or a class if it is expanded.

TRBV24-1	TRBJ2-7	TRBD1	few	TGTGCCACCAGTGATCCGACAGGGACCTACGAGCAGTACTTC	CATSDPTGTYEQYF
TRBV10-3	TRBJ2-7	NA	NA	TGTGCCATCAGCTTGAGAAGCGAGCAGTACTTC	CAISLRSEQYF
TRBV7-2	TRBJ1-2	NA	NA	TGTGCCAGCAGCTCGGACAGTACCGGCTATGGCTACACCTTC	CASSSDSTGYGYTF
TRBV5-1	TRBJ1-4	NA	NA	TGCGCCAGCAGCTTGGCCAGGAGGGATGATAATGAAAAACTGTTTTTT	CASSLARRDDNEKLFF
TRBV7-2	TRBJ2-1	NA	NA	TGTGCCAGCAGCTTCGACAGGGGAGGGTACAATGAGCAGTTCTTC	CASSFDRGGYNEQFF
TRBV4-1	TRBJ1-5	NA	NA	TGCGCCAGCAGCCAAGTGGTACCAGGCGGGAATCAGCCCCAGCATTTT	CASSQVVPGGNQPQHF
TRBV27	TRBJ2-2	NA	few	TGTGCCAGCAGTTTAGTGGGGGGATCCAAGACCGGGGAGCTGTTTTTT	CASSLVGGSKTGELFF
TRBV5-1	TRBJ1-4	TRBD1	NA	TGCGCCAGCAGCATGGGACAGGGTAATGAAAAACTGTTTTTT	CASSMGQGNEKLFF
TRBV5-1	TRBJ1-1	NA	NA	TGCGCCAGCAGCTTGGTGTGGGCCGCCGAAGAAGCTTTCTTT	CASSLVWAAEEAFF
TRBV5-6	TRBJ2-7	TRBD1	NA	TGTGCCAGCAGCCGACTAACGCGGGACAGGGGCGACGAGCAGTACTTC	CASSRLTRDRGDEQYF
TRBV12-3/TRBV12-4	TRBJ2-1	NA	NA	TGTGCCAGCAGATTATCCGGGACAGGGGTACTAGCGGGAGTCCCGCATGAGCAGTTCTTC	CASRLSGTGVLAGVPHEQFF
TRBV29-1	TRBJ2-1	NA	NA	TGCAGCGTGAATAGCGGCAATGAGCAGTTCTTC	CSVNSGNEQFF
TRBV12-3/TRBV12-4	TRBJ2-1	TRBD2	once	TGTGCCAGCAGTTTCCCTTCGGGGGGAGGCACTAAACTATCCTACAATGAGCAGTTCTTC	CASSFPSGGGTKLSYNEQFF
TRBV7-9	TRBJ1-1	NA	few	TGTGCCAGCAGCTCCTGGACCGTGAACACTGAAGCTTTCTTT	CASSSWTVNTEAFF
TRBV15	TRBJ2-1	TRBD2	NA	TGTGCCACCAGCAGAGAGGGCGGGAGAACCTGGAATGAGCAGTTCTTC	CATSREGGRTWNEQFF
TRBV20-1	TRBJ1-4	NA	NA	TGCAGTGCTATTCAGGAACAGGGAGGTGAAAAACTGTTTTTT	CSAIQEQGGEKLFF
TRBV5-1	TRBJ2-1	TRBD2	few	TGCGCCAGCAGCCTAGCGGGAGGGCCTGTATACAATGAGCAGTTCTTC	CASSLAGGPVYNEQFF
TRBV29-1	TRBJ1-2	NA	few	TGCAGCGTTGAAGATCGCAGTAACTATGGCTACACCTTC	CSVEDRSNYGYTF
TRBV7-2	TRBJ2-1	TRBD2	few	TGTGCCAGCAGCTTAGGGGCTAGCGGGAGGCGTAGGGCGTTCTTC	CASSLGASGRRRAFF
TRBV7-2	TRBJ2-2	NA	NA	TGTGCCAGCAGCTTAGTGTCCATCACCGGGGAGCTGTTTTTT	CASSLVSITGELFF
TRBV29-1	TRBJ2-5	TRBD2	NA	TGCAGCGTTGCTGGCGGGAGGGAAGAGACCCAGTACTTC	CSVAGGREETQYF
TRBV7-2	TRBJ1-4	NA	NA	TGTGCCAGCAGCGTCCGGGCCTCAGGTGAAAAACTGTTTTTT	CASSVRASGEKLFF
TRBV20-1	TRBJ1-4	TRBD1	NA	TGCAGTGCTTACAGGGGCTCTAATGAAAAACTGTTTTTT	CSAYRGSNEKLFF
TRBV12-3/TRBV12-4	TRBJ2-5	TRBD2	few	TGTGCCAGCAGTTTCACTAGCGGTTACCAAGAGACCCAGTACTTC	CASSFTSGYQETQYF
TRBV7-3	TRBJ2-1	NA	NA	TGTGCCAGCAGCTTGACTAGTTCTGGGTCCTACAATGAGCAGTTCTTC	CASSLTSSGSYNEQFF
TRBV7-9	TRBJ1-4	TRBD1	NA	TGTGCCAGCAGCTGGGGGGGACAGCCGCCCTTTGATGAAAAACTGTTTTTT	CASSWGGQPPFDEKLFF
TRBV7-2	TRBJ2-7	NA	few	TGTGCCAGCAGCCCCTCCCGAGACAGAAATTCCTACGAGCAGTACTTC	CASSPSRDRNSYEQYF
TRBV20-1	TRBJ2-1	NA	NA	TGCAGTGCTCCCGAGGGAATGGAAAATGAGCAGTTCTTC	CSAPEGMENEQFF
TRBV6-4	TRBJ2-1	TRBD2	NA	TGTGCCAGTCAACTAGCGGAGACATACAATGAGCAGTTCTTC	CASQLAETYNEQFF
TRBV4-2	TRBJ2-1	TRBD2	NA	TGTGCCAGCAGCCAAGATCTTGGTCCGAGACTAGCGGGAGACGAGCAGTTCTTC	CASSQDLGPRLAGDEQFF
TRBV7-3	TRBJ2-2	NA	NA	TGTGCCAGCAGCTGGTTTCCGACTAGGGTCCCCGGGGAGCTGTTTTTT	CASSWFPTRVPGELFF
TRBV2	TRBJ2-1	NA	NA	TGTGCCAGCAGTGAGGGGCTAGGGGCGAATGAGCAGTTCTTC	CASSEGLGANEQFF
TRBV4-1	TRBJ1-2	TRBD1	NA	TGCGCCAGCAGCCAGGGACAGGGGATAGGGAGCTACACCTTC	CASSQGQGIGSYTF
TRBV18	TRBJ2-7	TRBD2	NA	TGTGCCAGCTCACCACTATTTGGCGGGAGTAGATACGAGCAGTACTTC	CASSPLFGGSRYEQYF
TRBV4-2	TRBJ1-4	NA	few	TGTGCCAGCAGCCAAGCTTTATCTGAAAAACTGTTTTTT	CASSQALSEKLFF
TRBV12-3/TRBV12-4	TRBJ2-6	NA	NA	TGTGCCAGCAGTCGGGCAGCCCTTCGCTCTGGGGCCAACGTCCTGACTTTC	CASSRAALRSGANVLTF
TRBV28	TRBJ2-5	TRBD1	few	TGTGCCAGCAGACAGAACAGGGGAAGGCGAGAGACCCAGTACTTC	CASRQNRGRRETQYF
TRBV12-3/TRBV12-4	TRBJ2-2	NA	NA	TGTGCCAGCAGTGGGGGACTCGCCACCGGGGAGCTGTTTTTT	CASSGGLATGELFF
TRBV5-1	TRBJ2-5	TRBD2	NA	TGCGCCAGCAGCTTGTTTTTCCGAACTAGCGGGAGGGCCCGAAGACAAGAGACCCAGTACTTC	CASSLFFRTSGRARRQETQYF
TRBV3-1	TRBJ1-1	NA	NA	TGTGCCAGCAGCCAAGCAGGTTTACAGGCAGCTTTCTTT	CASSQAGLQAAFF
TRBV12-3/TRBV12-4	TRBJ1-5	NA	few	TGTGCCAGCAGTTTGAACAGCTATCAGCCCCAGCATTTT	CASSLNSYQPQHF
TRBV5-1	TRBJ2-3	NA	few	TGCGCCAGCAGCTGGAAACAGGGAGCAGATACGCAGTATTTT	CASSWKQGADTQYF
TRBV14	TRBJ2-1	NA	few	TGTGCCAGCAGCCAAGATCTTGGTAGCCGGGGGCAGTTCTTC	CASSQDLGSRGQFF
TRBV18	TRBJ2-1	TRBD2	NA	TGTGCCAGCTCACCAAGGGGTGACGGGAGGGAACAGTTCTTC	CASSPRGDGREQFF
TRBV20-1	TRBJ2-2	TRBD2	few	TGCAGTGCTAGGACTAGCGGGAGGACCTTAACCGGGGAGCTGTTTTTT	CSARTSGRTLTGELFF
TRBV7-9	TRBJ2-1	NA	NA	TGTGCCAGCAGCTTATTTCAGAGCTACAATGAGCAGTTCTTC	CASSLFQSYNEQFF
TRBV12-3/TRBV12-4	TRBJ1-5	NA	NA	TGTGCCAGCAGTTTAACAGACAATCAGCCCCAGCATTTT	CASSLTDNQPQHF
TRBV7-3	TRBJ2-1	TRBD1	few	TGTGCCAGCAGCCAGGGGACAGGGGGTTACAATGAGCAGTTCTTC	CASSQGTGGYNEQFF
TRBV29-1	TRBJ1-1	NA	few	TGCAGCGTCGGCACAGGGACTAACACTGAAGCTTTCTTT	CSVGTGTNTEAFF
TRBV20-1	TRBJ1-1	NA	NA	TGCAGTGCTAGTCGGGGGGCGAACACTGAAGCTTTCTTT	CSASRGANTEAFF
TRBV7-8	TRBJ2-5	TRBD2	few	TGTGCCATCTCCGGGACTAGCGGGAGGGGACAAGAGACCCAGTACTTC	CAISGTSGRGQETQYF
TRBV5-1	TRBJ1-1	TRBD1	NA	TGCGCCAGCAGCTTACTGGGACAGGGGAGCACTGAAGCTTTCTTT	CASSLLGQGSTEAFF
TRBV6-1	TRBJ2-1	NA	NA	TGTGCCAGCAGTAGCGCTCCTAGCGCCTACAATGAGCAGTTCTTC	CASSSAPSAYNEQFF
TRBV5-1	TRBJ1-1	NA	NA	TGCGCCAGCAGCTTACCGCAGGGATTGAGGACTGAAGCTTTCTTT	CASSLPQGLRTEAFF